These 14 T cell receptor beta chains were sequenced from one sample in a study of human T cells and chemical hapten exposure. Each CDR3 protein is one row after TCRdb ran MiXCR on the 5' RACE reads. The table shows fewer than 150,000 distinct CDR3 sequences, with around 20% occurring only once. Unfractionated whole blood served as the source for total RNA extraction. The receptors shown here come from a human donor in good health.

The V and J genes are TRBV29-1 and TRBJ1-2, with 8 bases aligning to TRBD1. The CDR3 is 14 amino acids. From germline, CDR1 is SQVTM and CDR2 ANQGSEA. V dropped 3 bases and J dropped 4; count of bases not matched to a gene: 7. CDR3 coding DNA: TGCAGCGTTGAGAGGGCAGGGGGCGGCTATGGCTACACCTTC. Translated: CSVERAGGGYGYTF.

The chain carries TRBV6-1 and TRBJ2-5, with TRBD2 matching over 12 bases. The CDR3 runs to 15 residues. The germline gives CDR1 MNHNS, CDR2 SASEGT. J lost 1 base, V lost 6 bases, and 3 bases had no gene match. CDR3 nucleotide sequence: TGTGCCAGCAGCGGACTAGCGGGATCCCAAGAGACCCAGTACTTC. Translating gives CASSGLAGSQETQYF.

This clonotype was observed a few times. The rearrangement joins TRBV7-3 to TRBJ2-5, with TRBD2 matching 12 bases. V was clipped by 3 bases and J by 5 bases; unmatched bases: 13. The germline gives CDR1 SGHTA, CDR2 FQGTGA. The CDR3 runs to 18 residues. The CDR3 DNA is TGTGCCAGCAGCTTGATATCTAGCGGGAGGGCCGGTACGGAGACCCAGTACTTC. This codes for CASSLISSGRAGTETQYF.

This clonotype was recorded many times. V usage is TRBV20-1 and J usage is TRBJ1-4; D is perhaps TRBD1 (6 bases). Trimming stripped 5 bases from V and 7 bases from J, with 14 bases between. From germline, CDR1 is DFQATT and CDR2 SNEGSKA (reference sequence). This CDR3 contains 13 residues. The CDR3 DNA reads as TGCAGTGCTCAGCACAGGGCGAGTGAAAAACTGTTTTTT. Translated: CSAQHRASEKLFF.

This sequence joins TRBV4-1 and TRBJ2-4, with 9 bases that match TRBD1. Trimming took 4 bases from V and 4 from J; bases not matched to a gene: 5. This CDR3 comprises 15 residues. Germline CDR1 and CDR2: MGHRA and YSYEKL. DNA of the CDR3: TGCGCCAGCAGCCTCGGGGGGACAGGGAAAAACATTCAGTACTTC. This gives the protein CASSLGGTGKNIQYF.

This chain's CDR3 is CSARFIDFSYEQYF. The DNA of the CDR3 is TGCAGTGCTAGGTTTATCGACTTCTCCTACGAGCAGTACTTC. This chain joins TRBV20-1 and TRBJ2-7, with no clear D. Germline values: CDR1 DFQATT, CDR2 SNEGSKA (reference sequence). This CDR3 has 14 residues. V shed 3 bases and J shed 0 bases, with 12 bases lying between them.

The chain joins TRBV29-1 to TRBJ1-3; D not certain. Germline CDR1 is SQVTM and CDR2 is ANQGSEA. The CDR3 is made up of 12 amino acids. Trimming shortened V by 1 base and J by 3 bases, and 4 bases separated the two germline ends. The chain's CDR3 is CSVEAGGNTIYF. The CDR3 coding sequence is TGCAGCGTTGAAGCTGGTGGAAACACCATATATTTT.

On this clonotype: One base away lies a much larger clone, so this may be a sequencing read error. The chain couples TRBV7-9 to TRBJ2-7, with 10 bases matching TRBD2. From germline, CDR1 is SEHNR and CDR2 FQNEAQ (reference sequence). The CDR3 has 16 residues. Here the CDR3 DNA reads TGTGCCAGCAGTCCACCCACTAGCGGGGCCCCCTACGGGCAGTACTTC. Translating gives CASSPPTSGAPYGQYF.

V usage is TRBV28 and J usage is TRBJ2-1; 9 positions agree with TRBD2. Per germline, CDR1 MDHEN and CDR2 SYDVKM. V shed 5 bases, J shed 4 bases, and the junction held 9 bases outside the gene matches. The CDR3 is made up of 16 amino acids. The CDR3 sequence: CASSLTTSGRYNEQFF. CDR3 DNA sequence: TGTGCCAGCAGTCTCACGACTAGCGGACGATACAATGAGCAGTTCTTC.

In nucleotides, the CDR3 is TGTGCCAGCAGTTTTTTTCTCGCCGCGGGCAATCAGCCCCAGCATTTT. This translates into CASSFFLAAGNQPQHF. The chain couples TRBV28 to TRBJ1-5; D is unresolved. The CDR3 covers 16 residues. Germline lookup yields CDR1 MDHEN and CDR2 SYDVKM. The V and J ends lost 3 bases and 2 bases respectively, with 14 bases between them. Full variable domain (missing parts from reference TRBV28 and TRBJ1-5): DVKVTQSSRYLVKRTGEKVFLECVQDMDHENMFWYRQDPGLGLRLIYFSYDVKMKEKGDIPEGYSVSREKKERFSLILESASTNQTSMYLCASSFFLAAGNQPQHFGDGTRLSIL.

This clonotype was counted between two and nine times. The V call is TRBV20-1, the J call TRBJ1-2, with TRBD1 matching over 9 bases. The CDR3 is made up of 13 amino acids. Germline V gene data show CDR1 as DFQATT and CDR2 as SNEGSKA (reference sequence). J lost 12 bases, V lost 6 bases, and 14 bases had no gene match. The CDR3 DNA is TGCAGTGCCCCCAGGACAGGGGCGGGGGGGGACACCTTC. Translation: CSAPRTGAGGDTF.

This clonotype was recorded a few times. This chain links TRBV27 with TRBJ1-2; D call uncertain. The length of the CDR3 is 12 residues. Trimming cost V 8 bases and J 4 bases, with 11 bases left between them. The V gene's germline CDR1 is MNHEY and CDR2 SMNVEV (reference sequence). This CDR3 reads CASSDGPYGYTF. Written as DNA, the CDR3 is TGTGCCAGCTCGGACGGACCCTATGGCTACACCTTC.

The chain links TRBV5-1 to TRBJ1-1; 7 nucleotides align to TRBD1. V was pared by 4 bases and J by 5 bases, with 11 bases of the junction left unmatched. In germline, CDR1 is SGHRS, CDR2 YFSETQ. The CDR3 is 15 amino acids. CDR3 in amino acids: CASSGIRQGGTEAFF. In DNA, the CDR3 is TGCGCCAGCAGCGGGATACGACAGGGCGGGACTGAAGCTTTCTTT.

Only a few counts were recorded for this clonotype. The V gene is TRBV11-2, the J gene TRBJ2-7; D is unresolved. V dropped 5 bases and J dropped 1 base, with 12 bases sitting between them. This CDR3 has 14 residues. Germline values: CDR1 SGHAT, CDR2 FQNNGV. DNA for the CDR3: TGTGCCAGCAGCCCCGGTACCTTATCCTACGAGCAGTACTTC. Translated, it gives CASSPGTLSYEQYF.